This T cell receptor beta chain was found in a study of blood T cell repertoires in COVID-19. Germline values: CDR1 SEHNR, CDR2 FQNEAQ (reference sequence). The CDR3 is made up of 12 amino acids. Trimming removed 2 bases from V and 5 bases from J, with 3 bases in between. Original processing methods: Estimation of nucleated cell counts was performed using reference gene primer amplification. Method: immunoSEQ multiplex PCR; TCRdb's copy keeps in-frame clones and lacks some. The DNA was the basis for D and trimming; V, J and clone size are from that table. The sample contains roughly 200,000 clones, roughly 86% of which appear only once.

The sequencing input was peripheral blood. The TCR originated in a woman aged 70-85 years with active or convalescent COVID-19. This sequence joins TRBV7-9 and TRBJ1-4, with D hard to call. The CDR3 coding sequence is TGTGCCAGCAGCTTACCGAATGAAAAACTGTTTTTT. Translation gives CASSLPNEKLFF.